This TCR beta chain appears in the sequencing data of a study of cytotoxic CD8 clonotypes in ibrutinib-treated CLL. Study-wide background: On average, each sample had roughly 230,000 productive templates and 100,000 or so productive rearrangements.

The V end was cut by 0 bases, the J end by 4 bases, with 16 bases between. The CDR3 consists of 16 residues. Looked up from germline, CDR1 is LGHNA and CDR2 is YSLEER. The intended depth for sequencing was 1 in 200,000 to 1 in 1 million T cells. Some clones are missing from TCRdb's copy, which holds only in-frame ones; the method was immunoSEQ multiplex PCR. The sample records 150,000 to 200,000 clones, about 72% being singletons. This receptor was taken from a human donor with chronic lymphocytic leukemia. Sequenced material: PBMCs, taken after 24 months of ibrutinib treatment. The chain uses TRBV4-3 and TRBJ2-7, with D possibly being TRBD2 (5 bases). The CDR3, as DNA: TGCGCCAGCAGCCAAGAATTAAGCGGTGTTTTGTACGAGCAGTACTTC. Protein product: CASSQELSGVLYEQYF.